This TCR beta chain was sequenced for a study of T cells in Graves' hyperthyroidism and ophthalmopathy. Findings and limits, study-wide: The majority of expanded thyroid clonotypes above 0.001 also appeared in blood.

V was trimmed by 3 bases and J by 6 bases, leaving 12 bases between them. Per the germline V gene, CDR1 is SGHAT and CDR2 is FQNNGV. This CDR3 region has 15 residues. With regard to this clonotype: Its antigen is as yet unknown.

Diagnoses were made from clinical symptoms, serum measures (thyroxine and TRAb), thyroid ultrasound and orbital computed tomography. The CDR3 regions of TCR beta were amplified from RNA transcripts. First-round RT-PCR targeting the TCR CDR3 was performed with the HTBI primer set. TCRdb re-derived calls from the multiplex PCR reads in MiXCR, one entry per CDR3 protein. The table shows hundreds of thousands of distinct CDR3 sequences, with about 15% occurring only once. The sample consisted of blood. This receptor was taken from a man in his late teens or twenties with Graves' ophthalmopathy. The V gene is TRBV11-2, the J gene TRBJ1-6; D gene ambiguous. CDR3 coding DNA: TGTGCCAGCAGCTTCCTGCAGCAAACTAATTCACCCCTCCACTTT. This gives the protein CASSFLQQTNSPLHF.